The sequence of this T cell receptor (beta chain) was determined in a study of cytomegalovirus exposure and HLA in healthy donors. Broader study findings: A cluster of highly shared sequence variants was likely a sequencing artifact.

Germline V gives CDR1 SGHTA, CDR2 FQGTGA. Trimming shortened V by 5 bases and J by 4 bases, and 8 bases separated the two germline ends. This CDR3 is 13 amino acids long. In the case of this clone: Antigen: not known.

The PCR used 60 Vbeta and 13 Jbeta primers. Only in-frame clones appear in the TCRdb table, and some are missing; sequencing was by immunoSEQ multiplex PCR. The table for this sample gives about 58,000 clones. This receptor was taken from a woman aged 18-35 years in good health and CMV-seronegative. Sequencing input: PBMCs. The chain couples TRBV7-3 to TRBJ2-2; D may be TRBD2 (6 bases). CDR3 sequence reads: CASSTGGTGELFF. The CDR3 DNA sequence: TGTGCCAGCAGCACCGGGGGCACCGGGGAGCTGTTTTTT.